The next 27 T cell receptor beta chains were all read from a single sample in a study of regulatory T cells in long-lasting Graves disease. Time point in this sample: newly diagnosed GD, antithyroid drugs for less than 3 months. TCR sequences were obtained from RNA taken from PBMCs. TCR beta libraries were built with iRepertoire HTBI primers and Arm-PCR of CDR3 regions. One entry per CDR3 protein, called by TCRdb with MiXCR from the multiplex PCR reads. This sample yields approximately 230,000 distinct CDR3 sequences, of which 15% to 20% are seen a single time; around 20% belongs to the top ten. The starting material was peripheral blood mononuclear cells (PBMCs), obtained at new diagnosis, from a patient treated with antithyroid drugs. Every receptor here comes from a female donor with Graves disease.

This clonotype has at least ten counts. The chain recombines TRBV29-1 with TRBJ1-1, with a weak D call TRBD1 (6 bases). The germline V and J ends were trimmed by 7 bases and 0 bases, with 9 bases remaining between them. The CDR3 extends over 12 amino acids. Germline V gives CDR1 SQVTM, CDR2 ANQGSEA. The CDR3 loop is CSGYRVNTEAFF. The CDR3 DNA reads as TGCAGCGGCTACAGGGTGAACACTGAAGCTTTCTTT.

This clonotype occurred a few times. The V gene is TRBV15, the J gene TRBJ2-1; 8 nucleotides line up with TRBD1. The CDR3 length is 14 residues. From germline, CDR1 is LNHNV and CDR2 YYDKDF (reference sequence). V lost 7 bases and J lost 3; bases outside the gene matches: 5. The CDR3 loop is CATTGTGDYNEQFF. Here the CDR3 DNA reads TGTGCCACCACAGGGACAGGTGACTACAATGAGCAGTTCTTC. Supplemented by reference TRBV15 and TRBJ2-1, the full variable domain reads DAMVIQNPRYQVTQFGKPVTLSCSQTLNHNVMYWYQQKSSQAPKLLFHYYDKDFNNEADTPDNFQSRRPNTSFCFLDIRSPGLGDTAMYLCATTGTGDYNEQFFGPGTRLTVL.

This clonotype was seen a few times. With a much larger clone just one base away, this may be a read error. The conserved phenylalanine or tryptophan is not found at the CDR3 terminus, so this likely reflects a read error. The chain recombines TRBV11-3 with TRBJ2-1; 7 bases line up with TRBD2. V was clipped by 5 bases and J by 10 bases; unmatched bases: 8. This CDR3 region has 13 residues. The germline CDR1 and CDR2 sequences are SGHNT and YENEEA. The CDR3 sequence: CASSPQGGREQFL. Here the CDR3 DNA reads TGTGCCAGCAGCCCCCAGGGCGGGAGAGAGCAGTTCCTC.

The chain employs TRBV27 and TRBJ2-2, with D tentatively TRBD2 (7 bases). Per germline, CDR1 MNHEY and CDR2 SMNVEV (reference sequence). V was shortened by 6 bases and J by 1 base, with 12 bases between the two germline ends. The CDR3 consists of 15 residues. CDR3 in amino acids: CASRERDKNTGELFF. The CDR3 DNA sequence: TGTGCCAGCAGGGAGCGGGACAAGAACACCGGGGAGCTGTTTTTT.

This chain links TRBV7-8 with TRBJ2-7, with 10 bases identical to TRBD2. Germline V gives CDR1 SGHVS, CDR2 FQNEAQ. CDR3 length: 17 residues. The junction had 10 bases not matched to a gene; V was cut back by 3 bases and J by 2 bases. CDR3: CASSLTSGLAEAYEQYF. The CDR3 nucleotides read TGTGCCAGCAGCTTGACTTCTGGACTAGCGGAGGCCTACGAGCAGTACTTC.

This clonotype occurred many times. This sequence joins TRBV2 and TRBJ2-5, with 8 bases that match TRBD2. The ends lost 9 bases at V and 2 bases at J; junction bases unmatched: 17. Germline CDR1 is SNHLY and CDR2 is FYNNEI. The CDR3 contains 17 residues. CDR3 in amino acids: CARGGTRVQPNQETQYF. The CDR3, as DNA: TGTGCCAGGGGGGGGACTAGGGTCCAGCCCAATCAAGAGACCCAGTACTTC.

This clonotype was seen at least ten times. The chain links TRBV11-3 to TRBJ1-1; D is uncertain. Germline V gene lookup returns CDR1 SGHNT and CDR2 YENEEA. This CDR3 contains 13 residues. The V gene lost 0 bases and the J gene lost 1 base, with 3 bases spanning the gap. This chain's CDR3 is CASSLEQNTEAFF. CDR3 nucleotides: TGTGCCAGCAGCTTAGAGCAGAACACTGAAGCTTTCTTT.

The chain uses TRBV20-1 and TRBJ2-1; 10 nucleotides agree with TRBD2. Germline V gene sequence: CDR1 DFQATT, CDR2 SNEGSKA (reference sequence). The CDR3 contains 15 residues. With V trimmed by 3 bases and J by 7 bases, 9 bases remained unmatched. The CDR3 loop is CSARDYSGRANEQFF. CDR3 bases: TGCAGTGCTAGGGACTACAGCGGGAGGGCGAATGAGCAGTTCTTC.

The table lists this clonotype with many counts. CDR3 nucleotide sequence: TGTGCCAGCAGCGAACGGACAGGCTACGAGCAGTACTTC. Protein sequence: CASSERTGYEQYF. The genes are TRBV3-1 and TRBJ2-7, with 7 positions matching TRBD1. Germline CDR1 LGHDT, CDR2 YNNKEL (reference sequence). Trimming cost V 5 bases and J 3 bases; bases outside gene matches: 4. The CDR3 consists of 13 residues.

This clonotype was seen ten or more times. V and J are TRBV6-1 and TRBJ1-4; TRBD1 agrees at 7 bases. The CDR3 totals 18 residues. The V gene end was trimmed by 6 bases and the J gene end by 2 bases; junction bases not matched to a gene: 15. Germline V gene lookup returns CDR1 MNHNS and CDR2 SASEGT. The DNA for the CDR3 is TGTGCCAGCAGCGAGGAGGCAGGGGGGGTAAGGACTAATGAAAAACTGTTTTTT. Encoded protein: CASSEEAGGVRTNEKLFF.

This clonotype occurred many times. The chain links TRBV20-1 to TRBJ2-1; D unresolved. The germline V and J ends were trimmed by 3 bases and 7 bases, with 10 bases remaining between them. Germline CDR1 DFQATT, CDR2 SNEGSKA (reference sequence). The CDR3 totals 12 residues. The CDR3 DNA follows: TGCAGTGCTAGGTGGAGCGATAATGAGCAGTTCTTC. It yields the protein CSARWSDNEQFF.

There are many counts of this clonotype. A much more abundant neighbour one base away suggests this may be a read error. The chain is built from TRBV11-2 and TRBJ1-1; D not certain. The CDR3 contains 13 residues. Germline V gives CDR1 SGHAT, CDR2 FQNNGV. V was trimmed by 8 bases and J by 1 base, leaving 11 bases between them. For the CDR3, the DNA is TGTGCCAGCTTACGACGACCGAACACTGAAGCTTTCTTT. This gives the protein CASLRRPNTEAFF.

This clonotype has at least ten counts. Just one base apart from a much larger clone, this may be a read error. The chain couples TRBV3-1 to TRBJ2-7; the D gene could be TRBD1 or TRBD2 (5 bases each). The CDR3 has 14 amino acids. Germline-derived CDR1 and CDR2 are LGHDT and YNNKEL (reference sequence). The CDR3 bases are TGTGCCAACAGCCAAGGGACCGCTTACCACGAGCAGTACTTC. It codes for CANSQGTAYHEQYF.

This clonotype showed up many times. DNA for the CDR3: TGTGCTATCGTCGGTGACGGGGGGACGCAGTATTTT. Encoded protein: CAIVGDGGTQYF. The chain combines TRBV27 with TRBJ2-3, with 7 positions matching TRBD2. CDR1 and CDR2 from the germline V gene are MNHEY and SMNVEV (reference sequence). CDR3 length: 12 residues.

This clonotype was picked up many times. This sequence joins TRBV19 and TRBJ1-5; D call uncertain. CDR1 and CDR2 from the germline V gene are LNHDA and SQIVND (reference sequence). V dropped 4 bases and J dropped 0 bases, with 4 bases sitting between them. This CDR3 spans 13 amino acids. The DNA for the CDR3 is TGTGCCAGTAGTAGAGTTAGCAATCAGCCCCAGCATTTT. Protein: CASSRVSNQPQHF.

At least ten counts were recorded for this clonotype. This chain uses TRBV19 with TRBJ2-7; the D is unclear. This CDR3 is 12 amino acids long. The V end was cut by 5 bases, the J end by 6 bases, with 11 bases between. Germline loops: CDR1 LNHDA, CDR2 SQIVND (reference sequence). The CDR3 DNA is TGTGCCAGTAGTCCACCTAGAGGCGAGCAGTACTTC. Translation gives CASSPPRGEQYF. Combining the CDR3 with reference TRBV19 and TRBJ2-7 gives the whole variable domain DGGITQSPKYLFRKEGQNVTLSCEQNLNHDAMYWYRQDPGQGLRLIYYSQIVNDFQKGDIAEGYSVSREKKESFPLTVTSAQKNPTAFYLCASSPPRGEQYFGPGTRLTVT.

This clonotype was recorded many times. The chain carries TRBV4-1 and TRBJ2-6; D gene unclear. V was shortened by 2 bases and J by 0 bases, with 11 bases between the two germline ends. Germline CDR1 and CDR2: MGHRA and YSYEKL. This CDR3 contains 17 residues. In DNA, the CDR3 is TGCGCCAGCAGCCAAAACCGGGCCCTCTCTGGGGCCAACGTCCTGACTTTC. Its protein product is CASSQNRALSGANVLTF.

The V gene is TRBV20-1, the J gene TRBJ2-1, with D perhaps TRBD2 (6 bases). This CDR3 has 15 amino acids. Deletions cut 1 base from V and 7 bases from J, with 17 bases between. Germline V gives CDR1 DFQATT, CDR2 SNEGSKA (reference sequence). CDR3 nucleotides: TGCAGTGCTAGAGCCGCGGGGTTGGGAACAAATGAGCAGTTCTTC. Protein sequence: CSARAAGLGTNEQFF.

This clonotype appeared many times. The chain joins TRBV28 to TRBJ2-7; D is perhaps TRBD2 (6 bases). The CDR3 covers 12 residues. Looked up from germline, CDR1 is MDHEN and CDR2 is SYDVKM. The CDR3 spells CAAGRSSYEQYF. The DNA of the CDR3 is TGTGCGGCAGGGAGGAGCTCCTACGAGCAGTACTTC.

This clonotype has at least ten counts. The chain is built from TRBV10-2 and TRBJ2-3; 7 bases align to TRBD2. The germline V gene encodes CDR1 WSHSY and CDR2 SAAADI. The CDR3 totals 14 residues. The V gene end was trimmed by 7 bases and the J gene end by 5 bases; junction bases not matched to a gene: 9. The CDR3 DNA follows: TGCGCCAGCAATACCGGACTAGGAGGAGATACGCAGTATTTT. Its protein is CASNTGLGGDTQYF.

The chain is built from TRBV6-2 or TRBV6-3 and TRBJ1-4; D is perhaps TRBD1 (5 bases). The V end lost 4 bases, the J end lost 6 bases, and 6 bases lay between the germline ends. The CDR3 is 12 residues long. Germline values: CDR1 MNHEY, CDR2 SVGEGT. This CDR3 is CASSLGDEKLFF. The CDR3 coding sequence is TGTGCCAGCAGTTTGGGGGATGAAAAACTGTTTTTT.

Regarding this clonotype: A much larger clone lies one base from this, so it may be a read error. This sequence joins TRBV20-1 and TRBJ1-2; maybe TRBD1 (5 bases). This CDR3 is 15 amino acids long. Germline assignment: CDR1 DFQATT and CDR2 SNEGSKA (reference sequence). The V end lost 5 bases, the J end lost 5 bases, and 21 bases lay between the germline ends. The CDR3 DNA is TGCAGTGCTTGGGTGTTAGGGACTGAGACGTATGGCTACACCTTC. Translation: CSAWVLGTETYGYTF.

This clonotype was recorded many times. This chain links TRBV29-1 with TRBJ1-1, with TRBD1 matching 9 bases. Trimming took 0 bases from V and 5 from J; bases not matched to a gene: 7. Per the germline V gene, CDR1 is SQVTM and CDR2 is ANQGSEA. The CDR3 runs 15 residues. The CDR3: CSVEDPTGQGTEAFF. The DNA for the CDR3 is TGCAGCGTTGAAGATCCTACAGGACAGGGGACTGAAGCTTTCTTT. The full variable domain, rest sourced from reference TRBV29-1 and TRBJ1-1, is SAVISQKPSRDICQRGTSLTIQCQVDSQVTMMFWYRQQPGQSLTLIATANQGSEATYESGFVIDKFPISRPNLTFSTLTVSNMSPEDSSIYLCSVEDPTGQGTEAFFGQGTRLTVV.

The V gene is TRBV2, the J gene TRBJ1-5; 12 bases align to TRBD1. V was pared by 2 bases and J by 7 bases, with 9 bases of the junction left unmatched. CDR3 size: 17 residues. The germline CDR1 and CDR2 sequences are SNHLY and FYNNEI. The CDR3 DNA is TGTGCCAGCAGTGAATACGGGACAGGGGGCGTTATCCAGCCCCAGCATTTT. Residues: CASSEYGTGGVIQPQHF.

This clonotype was counted at least ten times. This chain connects TRBV28 to TRBJ2-1; D might be TRBD1 (6 bases). The germline gives CDR1 MDHEN, CDR2 SYDVKM. With 4 bases removed from V and 8 bases from J, the gap between germline ends came to 21 bases. This CDR3 is 16 amino acids long. The CDR3 nucleotides are TGTGCCAGCAGTTCCCGGGGACACACTAAATTGGATGAGCAGTTCTTC. Its translation is CASSSRGHTKLDEQFF. Filled out from reference TRBV28 and TRBJ2-1, the complete variable domain reads DVKVTQSSRYLVKRTGEKVFLECVQDMDHENMFWYRQDPGLGLRLIYFSYDVKMKEKGDIPEGYSVSREKKERFSLILESASTNQTSMYLCASSSRGHTKLDEQFFGPGTRLTVL.

This clonotype was observed a handful of times. The chain joins TRBV7-8 to TRBJ2-7, with 7 bases aligning to TRBD2. Germline V gene lookup returns CDR1 SGHVS and CDR2 FQNEAQ. Germline trimming cut 5 bases from V and 5 bases from J; bases unmatched to any gene: 15. This CDR3 comprises 16 residues. The CDR3 reads CASSDPPRTSFNEQYF. The CDR3 DNA reads as TGTGCCAGCAGCGACCCTCCCAGGACTAGTTTTAACGAGCAGTACTTC.

This clonotype was seen ten or more times. The J gene is TRBJ1-1, the V gene TRBV10-3, with 9 bases fitting TRBD1. V gave up 5 bases and J gave up 1 base; unmatched junction bases: 8. Germline V gives CDR1 ENHRY, CDR2 SYGVKD. The CDR3 extends over 16 amino acids. CDR3 DNA: TGTGCCATCAGTTCGGGACAGGGAGGGGGGAACACTGAAGCTTTCTTT. Its translation is CAISSGQGGGNTEAFF.